The rows below give T cell receptor beta chains drawn from one sample of a study of CD8 T cells in ankylosing spondylitis. TCRdb reprocessed the 5' RACE reads with MiXCR, giving one entry per CDR3 protein. The sample has about 240,000 distinct CDR3 sequences, about 10% seen once; the top ten hold approximately 6.6%. The specimen sequenced was blood, either unsorted or a sorted T cell fraction (not recorded which). The receptors originated from a male donor with ankylosing spondylitis or in good health (not recorded which). Each CDR3 is given with its conserved first and last residue. The order of the fields is clone size, J gene, D gene, V gene, CDR3 DNA, CDR3 protein. The D gene is left open where the match is weak. Size values are once, few and many counts, or a class for expanded clones, and some rows have none.

>NA|TRBJ1-1|TRBD1|TRBV18
TGTGCCAGCTCACCACACCCAGGGGGAGACACTGAAGCTTTCTTT
CASSPHPGGDTEAFF
>many|TRBJ1-2|NA|TRBV5-5
TGTGCCAGCAGCCCGCTTAGGGCAAACTATGGCTACACCTTC
CASSPLRANYGYTF
>many|TRBJ2-3|NA|TRBV4-1
TGCGCCAGCAGCCAAGTATTAGTTGCAGATACGCAGTATTTT
CASSQVLVADTQYF
>many|TRBJ2-1|NA|TRBV5-4
TGTGCCAGCAGCCCGACGGCCAGGTGGGGTGAGCAGTTCTTC
CASSPTARWGEQFF
>NA|TRBJ2-5|NA|TRBV7-7
TGTGCCAGCCGGGACTCCCATCGGGAGACCCAGTACTTC
CASRDSHRETQYF
>NA|TRBJ2-1|TRBD1|TRBV7-6
TGTGCCAGCAGCCCAGGGGGTGACAATGAGCAGTTCTTC
CASSPGGDNEQFF
>NA|TRBJ2-3|TRBD2|TRBV7-6
TGTGCCAGCAGCCACGGGCGGGAGGGCCGATACCGGGATACGCAGTATTTT
CASSHGREGRYRDTQYF
>many|TRBJ2-5|TRBD1|TRBV20-1
TGCAGTGCTATCCCAGGACAGGAGGCGGGAGAGACCCAGTACTTC
CSAIPGQEAGETQYF
>few|TRBJ2-1|NA|TRBV7-3
TGTGCCAGCGGAAAGGGCGGGGCCTACAATGAGCAGTTCTTC
CASGKGGAYNEQFF
>few|TRBJ2-7|NA|TRBV12-3/TRBV12-4
TGTGCCAGCAGCCCCGACTTGGGTTGGGGGCAGTACTTC
CASSPDLGWGQYF
>many|TRBJ1-5|NA|TRBV15
TGTGCCACCAGCAGAGATTATTCCGGCCAGCAGTATAATCAGCCCCAGCATTTT
CATSRDYSGQQYNQPQHF
>many|TRBJ2-2|TRBD2|TRBV5-5
TGTGCCAGCAGCCCAGGACTAGCGGGAGGGGACGGGGAGCTGTTTTTT
CASSPGLAGGDGELFF
>few|TRBJ1-1|TRBD1|TRBV6-5
TGTGCCAGCAGTTCACAGGGGGCGCCCGGAGGAACTGAAGCTTTCTTT
CASSSQGAPGGTEAFF
>NA|TRBJ2-1|NA|TRBV10-1
TGCGCCAGCAGTGAGTCGATTCAAGCCGGGGTTTCCAATGAGCAGTTCTTC
CASSESIQAGVSNEQFF
>NA|TRBJ2-5|TRBD1|TRBV20-1
TGCAGTGCTCGCGGGACAGGGTGGGAGACCCAGTACTTC
CSARGTGWETQYF
>NA|TRBJ2-1|NA|TRBV3-1
TGTGCCAGCAGCCAACTGAGATACAATGAGCAGTTCTTC
CASSQLRYNEQFF
>many|TRBJ1-1|NA|TRBV20-1
TGCAGTGCTAGAGGGTTCCGCAGGCTCACTGAAGCTTTCTTT
CSARGFRRLTEAFF
>few|TRBJ2-7|NA|TRBV4-2
TGTGCCAGCAGCCCTGGCCGGGCTTATTACGAGCAGTACTTC
CASSPGRAYYEQYF
>NA|TRBJ2-2|TRBD2|TRBV7-9
TGTGCCAGCAGGGCTAGCGGGGGTGACACCGGGGAGCTGTTTTTT
CASRASGGDTGELFF
>many|TRBJ2-3|TRBD1|TRBV5-1
TGCGCCAGCAGCATGGACAGGGTGACAGATACGCAGTATTTT
CASSMDRVTDTQYF